The next 8 T cell receptor beta chains were all read from a single sample in a study of blood T cells in healthy people across ages. The authors ran a second PCR of roughly 7 to 11 cycles using a sample-barcoded 5' primer and a J-beta primer mix. TCRdb processed the 5' RACE reads anew with MiXCR; each CDR3 protein has one entry. The sample gives approximately 900,000 distinct CDR3 sequences, approximately 32% of which show up once; 9.5% to 13% is in the top ten. The data also belong to a second study, concerning T cells of mothers and their children.

The sequenced sample was blood. Source of these receptors: a woman between 40 and 50 years old in good health.

This clonotype was counted between two and nine times. The rearrangement uses TRBV2 and TRBJ2-7, with TRBD1 matching over 10 bases. This CDR3 is 16 amino acids long. Unmatched junction bases numbered 7, after V lost 3 bases and J lost 2 bases. The germline V gene has CDR1 SNHLY and CDR2 FYNNEI. CDR3 nucleotide sequence: TGTGCCAGCAGTGACCCCGGGACAGGGGTGACCTACGAGCAGTACTTC. It codes for CASSDPGTGVTYEQYF.

This chain uses TRBV7-9 with TRBJ2-5; tentatively, D is TRBD1 (6 bases). Germline V gives CDR1 SEHNR, CDR2 FQNEAQ (reference sequence). The CDR3 is made up of 17 amino acids. V was cut by 0 bases and J by 1 base, with 15 bases left in between. CDR3 in DNA: TGTGCCAGCAGCTTAGCGGTAAACAGGGTCTTCCAAGAGACCCAGTACTTC. This codes for CASSLAVNRVFQETQYF.

The chain links TRBV7-2 to TRBJ2-2; no reliable D call. This CDR3 contains 16 residues. V shed 2 bases and J shed 4 bases, with 14 bases lying between them. Germline-derived CDR1 and CDR2 are SGHTA and FQGNSA. The DNA for the CDR3 is TGTGCCAGCAGCTTAAATGGTTGGGCCCTCACCGGGGAGCTGTTTTTT. Its translation: CASSLNGWALTGELFF.

There are a few counts of this clonotype. CDR3 in amino acids: CASSPDRADNEQYF. The CDR3 DNA reads as TGTGCCAGCAGCCCGGACAGGGCGGACAATGAGCAGTACTTC. The V gene is TRBV27, the J gene TRBJ2-1; 8 nucleotides align to TRBD1. The end of the DNA is better explained by TRBJ2-7, so the J call may be wrong. CDR1 and CDR2 (germline): MNHEY, SMNVEV (reference sequence). This CDR3 has 14 residues.

A remark on this clonotype: With a much larger clone just one base away, this may be a read error. The CDR3 loop is CASSQGPARGHNEQFF. Here the CDR3 DNA reads TGTGCCAGCAGCCAGGGGCCAGCCAGGGGCCACAATGAGCAGTTCTTC. The chain carries TRBV9 and TRBJ2-1; D perhaps matches TRBD1 (6 bases). Germline lookup yields CDR1 SGDLS and CDR2 YYNGEE. Trimming pared 4 bases from V and 5 bases from J, leaving 19 bases between. This CDR3 spans 16 amino acids.

This clonotype was observed a few times. The gene calls are TRBV28 and TRBJ1-2, with D possibly TRBD1 on 6 matching bases. Germline CDR1 MDHEN, CDR2 SYDVKM. CDR3 length: 16 residues. Trimming pared 6 bases from V and 2 bases from J, leaving 19 bases between. The CDR3 loop reads CASSPWGRGTNYGYTF. In nucleotides, the CDR3 is TGTGCCAGCAGCCCCTGGGGCAGGGGAACCAACTATGGCTACACCTTC.

CDR3 amino acids: CASKLAGQAHQPQHF. CDR3 DNA sequence: TGTGCCAGTAAACTCGCCGGGCAGGCCCATCAGCCCCAGCATTTT. J is TRBJ1-5 and V is TRBV19; D unclear. The length of the CDR3 is 15 residues. Germline CDR1 reads LNHDA; CDR2 reads SQIVND (reference sequence). V dropped 7 bases and J dropped 5 bases, with 18 bases sitting between them.

This clonotype was seen more than once but under ten times. This rearrangement joins TRBV9 to TRBJ2-1; 8 positions match TRBD2. J gave up 8 bases and V 0 bases, and 7 bases lay outside the gene matches. CDR3 length: 15 residues. Looked up from germline, CDR1 is SGDLS and CDR2 is YYNGEE. The CDR3 is CASSVDWPGGYEQFF. CDR3 nucleotide sequence: TGTGCCAGCAGCGTAGACTGGCCGGGGGGGTATGAGCAGTTCTTC. The full variable domain, completed using reference TRBV9 and TRBJ2-1, is DSGVTQTPKHLITATGQRVTLRCSPRSGDLSVYWYQQSLDQGLQFLIQYYNGEERAKGNILERFSAQQFPDLHSELNLSSLELGDSALYFCASSVDWPGGYEQFFGPGTRLTVL.